These 22 T cell receptor beta chains came from one sample sequenced in a study of regulatory T cells in long-lasting Graves disease. The TCR beta library used iRepertoire HTBI primers with Arm-PCR amplification of CDR3. TCRdb redid the calling of the multiplex PCR reads with MiXCR, one entry per CDR3 protein. Of 400,000 to 500,000 distinct CDR3 sequences in the sample, roughly 21% were seen once. Sample time point: persistent/refractory GD, antithyroid drugs over 5 years with positive TRAb. The authors made the TCR library using RNA they extracted from PBMCs. Sequenced material: peripheral blood mononuclear cells (PBMCs), taken when the disease was refractory, from a patient treated with antithyroid drugs. These receptors were collected from a female donor with Graves disease.

This clonotype was observed many times. This sequence joins TRBV7-8 and TRBJ2-5; no clear D gene. The CDR3 length is 13 residues. Looked up from germline, CDR1 is SGHVS and CDR2 is FQNEAQ. V gave up 7 bases and J gave up 3 bases, with 12 bases separating them. The CDR3 reads CASIPGLEETQYF. The CDR3 nucleotides are TGTGCCAGCATCCCCGGGCTGGAAGAGACCCAGTACTTC.

This clonotype occurred many times. No conserved phenylalanine or tryptophan ends this CDR3, so it is likely a read error. V usage is TRBV12-3 or TRBV12-4 and J usage is TRBJ1-1; D gene unclear. The V and J ends lost 5 bases and 7 bases respectively, with 11 bases between them. The CDR3 extends over 12 amino acids. The CDR3 loop is CASSERNYEAFL. The CDR3 region has the DNA TGTGCCAGCAGTGAAAGGAACTATGAAGCTTTCCTT.

The chain recombines TRBV12-3 or TRBV12-4 with TRBJ2-2; a possible D gene is TRBD1 (6 bases). The CDR3 length is 15 residues. V lost 7 bases and J 4 bases, leaving 16 bases between the germline ends. The CDR3 protein is CASKTGDTPTGELFF. CDR3 nucleotides: TGTGCCAGCAAAACCGGGGACACCCCCACCGGGGAGCTGTTTTTT.

This clonotype has a count of ten or more. This chain links TRBV2 with TRBJ2-7; 12 bases map to TRBD2. The CDR3 loop spans 15 amino acids. Germline CDR1 reads SNHLY; CDR2 reads FYNNEI. Unmatched junction bases numbered 7, after V lost 6 bases and J lost 4 bases. CDR3 region: CASSATSGSPYEQYF. The CDR3 DNA sequence: TGTGCCAGCAGCGCGACTAGCGGGAGTCCTTACGAGCAGTACTTC.

The rearrangement links TRBV11-3 to TRBJ1-2, with a possible D match to TRBD1 (5 bases). Germline lookup yields CDR1 SGHNT and CDR2 YENEEA. This CDR3 comprises 14 residues. The V and J ends lost 5 bases and 7 bases respectively, with 17 bases between them. As DNA, the CDR3 is TGTGCCAGCAGCCAAGATGCCGGGGCAAGTGGCTACACCTTC. Amino acids: CASSQDAGASGYTF.

The chain employs TRBV30 and TRBJ1-2; a weak D match, TRBD1 (6 bases). Germline-derived CDR1 and CDR2 are GTSNPN and SVGIG (reference sequence). The V and J ends lost 5 bases and 7 bases respectively, with 23 bases between them. CDR3 length: 15 amino acids. CDR3 DNA sequence: TGTGCCTGGGGAGAACCCTTCAGGGGAGCCTCTGGCTACACCTTC. Translated, it gives CAWGEPFRGASGYTF.

Comment on this clonotype: Likely a read error: the CDR3 ends without its conserved phenylalanine or tryptophan. CDR3 nucleotides: TGTGCCCGCCGGGACTCGGGCTACGAGCAGTACCTC. It translates to CARRDSGYEQYL. The rearrangement uses TRBV30 and TRBJ2-7, with a possible D match to TRBD2 (6 bases). The CDR3 spans 12 residues. The germline V gene encodes CDR1 GTSNPN and CDR2 SVGIG (reference sequence). V lost 8 bases and J lost 3, with 14 bases in between.

The chain employs TRBV5-1 and TRBJ2-3; a weak D match, TRBD2 (5 bases). CDR3 length: 17 residues. V was shortened by 0 bases and J by 1 base, with 15 bases between the two germline ends. CDR1 is SGHRS and CDR2 is YFSETQ in the germline V gene. Written as DNA, the CDR3 is TGCGCCAGCAGCTTGGATCCTAGCAGTATCCGCACAGATACGCAGTATTTT. It translates to CASSLDPSSIRTDTQYF. Together with reference TRBV5-1 and TRBJ2-3, the CDR3 gives the full variable domain: KAGVTQTPRYLIKTRGQQVTLSCSPISGHRSVSWYQQTPGQGLQFLFEYFSETQRNKGNFPGRFSGRQFSNSRSEMNVSTLELGDSALYLCASSLDPSSIRTDTQYFGPGTRLTVL.

With respect to this clonotype: Given a much more abundant clone one base away, this may be a read error. V is TRBV20-1 and J is TRBJ2-5; TRBD2 matches at 7 bases. Germline V CDR1 and CDR2: DFQATT, SNEGSKA (reference sequence). The V segment lost 6 bases and the J segment 5 bases; nucleotides outside the gene matches: 9. The CDR3 covers 13 residues. CDR3 in amino acids: CSAPSGAGETQYF. In DNA, the CDR3 is TGCAGTGCCCCCAGCGGGGCAGGGGAGACCCAGTACTTC.

This clonotype was found many times. The chain links TRBV3-1 to TRBJ1-4; D remains unclear. Deletions cut 4 bases from V and 0 bases from J, with 12 bases between. CDR1 is LGHDT, CDR2 YNNKEL, per germline (reference sequence). The length of the CDR3 is 16 residues. The CDR3 here is CASSPFKGATNEKLFF. CDR3 in DNA: TGTGCCAGCAGCCCGTTTAAGGGAGCAACTAATGAAAAACTGTTTTTT.

This clonotype has at least ten counts. This rearrangement joins TRBV2 to TRBJ2-7, with TRBD1 identical over 7 bases. J was trimmed by 2 bases and V by 7 bases; bases with no gene match: 8. Germline V CDR1 and CDR2: SNHLY, FYNNEI. The CDR3 extends over 14 amino acids. The CDR3 spells CASNPEQGPYEQYF. The CDR3 DNA reads TGTGCCAGCAACCCAGAACAGGGGCCCTACGAGCAGTACTTC.

This clonotype appeared many times. At one end, the junction sequence differs from germline, possibly due to a read error. The V and J genes are TRBV5-1 and TRBJ2-7, with 11 bases identical to TRBD2. In germline, CDR1 is SGHRS, CDR2 YFSETQ. The CDR3 has 16 residues. Here the CDR3 DNA reads TGCGCCAGCAGCTTAACAACTAGCGGGAGCTCCCACGAGCAGTACTTC. Protein product: CASSLTTSGSSHEQYF.

The V and J genes are TRBV7-2 and TRBJ1-1, with no clear D. Germline V gene lookup returns CDR1 SGHTA and CDR2 FQGNSA. Trimming removed 2 bases from V and 3 bases from J, with 7 bases in between. There are 13 residues in the CDR3. In nucleotides, the CDR3 is TGTGCCAGCAGCTTAATACCTGACACTGAAGCTTTCTTT. Its translation: CASSLIPDTEAFF. Complete variable domain (other parts from reference TRBV7-2 and TRBJ1-1): GAGVSQSPSNKVTEKGKDVELRCDPISGHTALYWYRQSLGQGLEFLIYFQGNSAPDKSGLPSDRFSAERTGGSVSTLTIQRTQQEDSAVYLCASSLIPDTEAFFGQGTRLTVV.

This clonotype was detected many times. The gene calls are TRBV2 and TRBJ2-7; D uncertain. Germline-derived CDR1 and CDR2 are SNHLY and FYNNEI. The CDR3 has 12 residues. Trimming took off 8 bases at V and 7 bases at J, with 15 bases between the two ends. The CDR3 coding sequence is TGTGCCAGCTTGCAGGCCCTCGGGGAGCAGTACTTC. It translates to CASLQALGEQYF.

Many counts were recorded for this clonotype. V gene TRBV2 combines with J gene TRBJ1-2, with D perhaps TRBD1 (5 bases). Germline lookup yields CDR1 SNHLY and CDR2 FYNNEI. V was clipped by 10 bases and J by 8 bases, with 20 bases between them. The CDR3 is 13 amino acids. The CDR3 nucleotides are TGTGCCAAGGTGGGACGAGACGGATCCGGCTACACCTTC. It encodes CAKVGRDGSGYTF.

J is TRBJ2-2 and V is TRBV3-1, with a possible D match to TRBD2 (6 bases). From germline, CDR1 is LGHDT and CDR2 YNNKEL (reference sequence). Trimming pared 1 base from V and 5 bases from J, leaving 35 bases between. The CDR3 consists of 23 residues. CDR3 residues: CASSQVPLASRGLVVGATGELFF. DNA for the CDR3: TGTGCCAGCAGCCAAGTCCCGCTCGCCTCTCGGGGGTTGGTAGTAGGTGCAACCGGGGAGCTGTTTTTT. Full variable domain (missing parts from reference TRBV3-1 and TRBJ2-2): DTAVSQTPKYLVTQMGNDKSIKCEQNLGHDTMYWYKQDSKKFLKIMFSYNNKELIINETVPNRFSPKSPDKAHLNLHINSLELGDSAVYFCASSQVPLASRGLVVGATGELFFGEGSRLTVL.

Only one count was recorded for this clonotype. With a much larger clone just one base away, this may be a read error. V is TRBV28 and J is TRBJ1-6; no clear D. Trimming shortened V by 2 bases and J by 6 bases, and 8 bases separated the two germline ends. The germline V gene has CDR1 MDHEN and CDR2 SYDVKM. The length of the CDR3 is 14 residues. This CDR3 reads CASSLTGCNSPLHF. DNA for the CDR3: TGTGCCAGCAGTTTAACTGGGTGTAATTCACCCCTCCACTTT.

V is TRBV24-1 and J is TRBJ2-2; perhaps TRBD1 as D (5 bases). This CDR3 region has 14 residues. The germline CDR1 and CDR2 sequences are KGHDR and SFDVKD. V was cut by 4 bases and J by 5 bases, with 10 bases left in between. Here the CDR3 reads CATSDQQVTGELFF. The CDR3 DNA reads as TGTGCCACCAGTGACCAACAGGTTACCGGGGAGCTGTTTTTT.

This clonotype was seen more than once but under ten times. The chain uses TRBV6-5 and TRBJ1-3, with D perhaps matching TRBD1 (5 bases). CDR3 length: 16 residues. Trimming left V 4 bases short and J 4 bases short, with 17 bases between. The germline V gene has CDR1 MNHEY and CDR2 SVGAGI. The CDR3 reads CASSSQGPQSGNTIYF. The CDR3 DNA follows: TGTGCCAGCAGTTCCCAGGGACCGCAATCCGGAAACACCATATATTTT.

This clonotype has a count of ten or more. This chain joins TRBV7-9 and TRBJ1-1; weak D call: TRBD1 (5 bases). V lost 5 bases to trimming and J lost 4 bases, with 14 bases between them. Germline CDR1 and CDR2: SEHNR and FQNEAQ (reference sequence). The CDR3 has 14 amino acids. The CDR3 DNA reads as TGTGCCAGCAGCCGGGGGGGGTTTAGCACTGAAGCTTTCTTT. It translates to CASSRGGFSTEAFF.

The sample holds many counts of this clonotype. The chain joins TRBV27 to TRBJ2-2, with 11 bases lining up with TRBD1. Germline CDR1 MNHEY, CDR2 SMNVEV (reference sequence). V was pared by 6 bases and J by 5 bases, with 5 bases of the junction left unmatched. This CDR3 is 15 amino acids long. As DNA, the CDR3 is TGTGCCAGCAGCTGGACAGGGGGCGTGACCGGGGAGCTGTTTTTT. This translates into CASSWTGGVTGELFF.

In this sample, this clonotype turned up many times. Since a much larger clone is just one base distant, this may be a read error. The chain recombines TRBV30 with TRBJ1-1; D unresolved. Trimming removed 4 bases at V and 3 bases at J, with 6 bases between. This CDR3 comprises 11 residues. Per germline, CDR1 GTSNPN and CDR2 SVGIG (reference sequence). DNA for the CDR3: TGTGCCTGGACTGAGTACACTGAAGCTTTCTTT. It yields the protein CAWTEYTEAFF.